The text below deals with one T cell receptor (beta chain). No cognate antigen has been identified for it. Within one base of it there is no much larger clone, and no base qualities were kept. The record originates from a study of shared clonotypes between healthy human individuals (TCRdb year 2020). In terms of the full investigation: The cohort included three men and a couple of women between 18 and 49 years of age. For each donor, CD4 naive and CD4 memory were each run on three plates, CD8 naive on two plates, and CD8 memory on one plate. To estimate repertoire size and how much clonotype sharing occurs between individuals, the study deeply sequenced the blood TCR repertoires of several healthy adults. To increase sequencing depth and limit assay-specific biases, different laboratories used diverse techniques to prepare libraries and sequence TCR repertoires. Leukapheresis yielded between about 0.94 and 9 billion PBMCs per donor.

Using the deep immunoSEQ assay, multiplex PCR amplified TCR CDR3 regions from genomic DNA. For each cell subset, the extracted genomic DNA was distributed evenly across all wells of several immunoSEQ 96-well plates, and each plate served as one replicate. Each replicate PCR for sorted subsets received around 0.2 ug genomic DNA, equal to roughly 33,000 T cell genomes. The purified libraries were quantified using a Qubit 3.0 fluorometer, sized with a Bioanalyzer 2100, and then quantified again using the KAPA Library Quantification kit. A separate single-read 150-cycle Illumina NextSeq 550 flow cell was used to sequence each immunoSEQ 96-well plate. On the study's bioinformatics: The immunoSEQ output contained only junctional sequences without quality scores, so filtering could not match that applied to full-length reads. Sequences were annotated with PyIR, a Python wrapper for IgBLAST v1.9, using IMGT germline references to assign V/J genes and CDR3. Reads were removed for weak V/J assignments (E-value above 1e-6), missing CDR3, stop codons, out-of-frame junctions, or ambiguous translated residues. V3J clonotypes were defined as sequences sharing the same inferred V gene, J gene, and CDR3 amino acid sequence. Percentage overlap between repertoires was computed as shared unique clonotypes divided by the size of the smaller repertoire. Richness of each repertoire was evaluated using RTK rarefaction, the Chao1 estimator, and Recon v2.1 estimates of unobserved clonotypes. Generation probabilities were computed with OLGA for all TCRbeta clonotypes obtained by the gDNA method from a few donors. This is the immuneACCESS table as TCRdb keeps it, with only in-frame sequences that have V and J called. A part of the clones is gone; compared with another copy, unresolved V genes explain less than half, and the rest is unexplained. That table supplies the V and J calls and clone size; D and trimming were determined from the DNA. This sample comprises roughly 600,000 clones, roughly 98% of them detected only once. The ten largest account for around 0.3% of the sample.

CD8 naive samples were obtained by positive selection for CCR7 among CD45RO-negative cells, yielding a CD45RA+CCR7+ population from which TemRA cells were excluded. Donors were healthy HIV-negative adults with no recently reported acute infections or vaccinations. Every donor was a Caucasian adult living in Nashville, Tennessee, USA. Blood was collected by leukapheresis, and PBMCs were isolated by Ficoll-Histopaque density gradient centrifugation and then cryopreserved in liquid nitrogen vapor phase. Analytical flow cytometry was used to check the purity and quantity of each magnetically sorted T cell population. Genomic DNA was isolated from each sorted fraction and quantified by UV absorbance on a Nanodrop 2000c. General findings and caveats noted by the study authors: Pairwise subsampling indicated that sequencing depth was expected to affect the degree of clonotype sharing among donors. Higher generation probabilities were observed for clonotypes shared by all four sorted-subset donors than for non-shared clonotypes. Across four donors, roughly 5.4% of naive CD4, approximately 3.6% of naive CD8, about 2.3% of memory CD4, and approximately 0.4% of memory CD8 clonotypes were shared. The genetic and exposure-history diversity represented was limited by the small number of donors. Only blood was sampled, and tissue TCR repertoires likely differ from those in blood. Estimated clonotype richness was generally larger for naive than for memory subsets. Incomplete sequencing was indicated by rarefaction of sorted-subset datasets, despite the large sequencing depth.

Sample: naive CD8+ T cells sorted from blood. The cell subset or site label on this specimen signifies: CD45RA+CCR7+. This TCR was sampled from a man aged 30 to 39 in good health.

The CDR3 protein: CSVDVLRDRGRTGYTF. The DNA is as follows: TGCAGCGTTGACGTACTCCGGGACAGGGGGCGCACGGGCTACACCTTC. The chain is made from TRBV29-1 and TRBJ1-2, and TRBD1 aligns with 12 junction nucleotides. Ends trimmed: V by 3 bases, J by 8 bases; bases unmatched to a gene: 13. The CDR3 runs 16 residues from the cysteine to the phenylalanine. Here the CDR3 DNA is all that survives: 48 bases in frame from base 1. The germline V gene specifies SQVTM as CDR1 and ANQGSEA as CDR2.